This is a list of T cell receptor beta chains from one sample in a study of T-cell memory formation after mild COVID-19. TCRdb re-derived calls from the 5' RACE reads in MiXCR, one entry per CDR3 protein. The top ten clones hold 21% of a sample with about 320,000 distinct CDR3 sequences, approximately 14% of them seen once. The sequenced sample was PBMCs or a T cell subset sorted from them (not recorded which). The receptors originated from a man between 18 and 35 years old who had mild COVID-19 (a few samples of this study predate the infection). Cell type and time point are not known. CDR3s leave out the opening cysteine and the closing phenylalanine or tryptophan. Clone size, where shown, is once, few, many, or a class for clones that have expanded.

size,J,V,CDR3
many,TRBJ2-3,TRBV9,ASSVVGLAGPHSTDTQY
few,TRBJ2-7,TRBV6-6,ASSYLKASGSYEQY
.,TRBJ1-2,TRBV6-5,ASGRRTYGYT
.,TRBJ1-1,TRBV15,ATRAEGWTEAF
few,TRBJ2-3,TRBV7-3,ASSLLGTTDTQY
few,TRBJ1-6,TRBV28,ASSTLAWSSYNSPLH
many,TRBJ2-7,TRBV10-3,AIKGSTSYEQY
few,TRBJ1-1,TRBV7-2,ASSLLGVNTEAF
.,TRBJ2-7,TRBV6-6,ASSYSSFGGSETLRGQY
.,TRBJ1-1,TRBV6-2/TRBV6-3,ASSWGQRNTEAF
.,TRBJ2-3,TRBV29-1,SVEDRWADTQY
once,TRBJ2-3,TRBV12-3/TRBV12-4,ASSSASRRTSTDTQY
.,TRBJ1-1,TRBV7-9,ASTQGATEAF
few,TRBJ2-3,TRBV10-1,ASSEFKGFSMDTQY
few,TRBJ2-2,TRBV4-2,ASSQKGGGNLHTGELF
many,TRBJ2-3,TRBV7-9,ASSPGTYLYTDTQY
few,TRBJ2-3,TRBV4-3,ASSPGRTGALPDTQY
few,TRBJ2-2,TRBV6-9,ASSLGGREGTGELF
.,TRBJ2-7,TRBV5-1,ASSLGSTRTASYEQY
.,TRBJ1-6,TRBV7-2,ASGVTGSPLH
few,TRBJ1-6,TRBV5-4,ASSLDRVMTPLH
.,TRBJ2-5,TRBV7-7,ASSLVAGGHETQY
.,TRBJ2-2,TRBV7-2,ASSLFPGQSTGELF
.,TRBJ2-5,TRBV10-2,ASSSVGEETQY
.,TRBJ1-2,TRBV7-2,ASSPLGGFLYGYT
.,TRBJ1-5,TRBV7-8,ASNPKARFQPQH
few,TRBJ2-2,TRBV5-5,ASSLRWAAGELF
.,TRBJ2-3,TRBV10-3,AIRGGGSTDTQY